This T cell receptor beta chain was sequenced in a study of blood T cell repertoires in COVID-19. Study-wide background: Sample material is recorded as cDNA or gDNA derived from T cells, B-cell-depleted T cells, or PBMCs.

Between the trimmed V and J ends, which lost 2 bases and 8 bases, there was a span of 7 bases. Germline assignment: CDR1 SGHNT and CDR2 YENEEA. The CDR3 contains 12 residues. This clone came up once. Clones were sequenced by immunoSEQ multiplex PCR, and TCRdb holds only the in-frame ones, with some missing. The sample holds approximately 260,000 clones, about 88% seen once. The chain employs TRBV11-3 and TRBJ2-1; D unclear. The clonotype originates from a woman aged 40 to 50 who had recovered from COVID-19. The sample consisted of peripheral blood. CDR3 nucleotide sequence: TGTGCCAGCAGCTTAACTCTCGATGAGCAGTTCTTC. This translates into CASSLTLDEQFF.